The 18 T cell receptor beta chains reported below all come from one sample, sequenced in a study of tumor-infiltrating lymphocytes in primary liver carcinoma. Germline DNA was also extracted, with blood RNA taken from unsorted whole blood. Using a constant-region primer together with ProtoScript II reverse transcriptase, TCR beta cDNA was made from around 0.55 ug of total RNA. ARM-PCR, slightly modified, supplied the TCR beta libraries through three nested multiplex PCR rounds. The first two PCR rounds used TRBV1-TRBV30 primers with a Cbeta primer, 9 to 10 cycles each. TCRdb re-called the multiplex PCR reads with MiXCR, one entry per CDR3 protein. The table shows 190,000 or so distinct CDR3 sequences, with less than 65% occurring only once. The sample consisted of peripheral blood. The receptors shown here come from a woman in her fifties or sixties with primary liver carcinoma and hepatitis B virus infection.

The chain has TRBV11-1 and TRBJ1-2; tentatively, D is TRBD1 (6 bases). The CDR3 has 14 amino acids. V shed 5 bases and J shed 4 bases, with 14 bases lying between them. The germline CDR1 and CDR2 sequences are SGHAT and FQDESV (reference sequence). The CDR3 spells CASSLMDSIYGYTF. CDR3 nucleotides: TGTGCCAGCAGCCTTATGGACAGCATCTATGGCTACACCTTC.

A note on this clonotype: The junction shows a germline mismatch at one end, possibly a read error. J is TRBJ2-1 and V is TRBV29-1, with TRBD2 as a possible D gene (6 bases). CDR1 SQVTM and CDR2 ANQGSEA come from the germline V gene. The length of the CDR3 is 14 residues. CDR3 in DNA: TGCTGCGTGGGAGGACACGCCACGGGAGATGAGCAGTTCTTC. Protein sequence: CCVGGHATGDEQFF.

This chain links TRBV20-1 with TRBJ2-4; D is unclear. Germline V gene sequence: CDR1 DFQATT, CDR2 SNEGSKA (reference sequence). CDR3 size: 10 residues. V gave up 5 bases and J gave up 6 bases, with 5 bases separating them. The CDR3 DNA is TGCAGTGCTCCCTTAAACATTCAGTACTTC. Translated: CSAPLNIQYF.

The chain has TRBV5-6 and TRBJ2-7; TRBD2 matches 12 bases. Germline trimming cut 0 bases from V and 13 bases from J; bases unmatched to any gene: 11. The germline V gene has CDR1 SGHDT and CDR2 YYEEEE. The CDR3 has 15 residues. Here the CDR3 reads CASSLAALAGGGDYF. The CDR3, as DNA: TGTGCCAGCAGCTTGGCCGCACTAGCGGGAGGTGGGGACTACTTC.

The CDR3 sequence: CASIMVRDTGELFF. The CDR3 DNA reads TGTGCCAGTATAATGGTGAGGGACACCGGGGAGCTGTTTTTT. The chain uses TRBV6-5 and TRBJ2-2, with D tentatively TRBD2 (5 bases). This CDR3 spans 14 amino acids. V shed 9 bases and J shed 3 bases, with 14 bases lying between them. Germline CDR1 and CDR2: MNHEY and SVGAGI.

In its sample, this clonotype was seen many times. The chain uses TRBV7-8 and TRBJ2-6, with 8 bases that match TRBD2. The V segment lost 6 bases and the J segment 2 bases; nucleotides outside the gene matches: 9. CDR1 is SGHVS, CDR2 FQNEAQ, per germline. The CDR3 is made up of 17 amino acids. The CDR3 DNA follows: TGTGCCAGCAGTATTAGCGGGGCCAGGCCTGGGGCCAACGTCCTGACTTTC. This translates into CASSISGARPGANVLTF.

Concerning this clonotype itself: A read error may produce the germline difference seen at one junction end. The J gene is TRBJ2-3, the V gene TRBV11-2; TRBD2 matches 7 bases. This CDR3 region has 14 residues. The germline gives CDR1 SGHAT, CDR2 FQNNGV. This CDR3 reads CTSGSAGVTDMQYF. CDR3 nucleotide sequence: TGTACCAGCGGCTCGGCGGGAGTCACAGATATGCAGTATTTT.

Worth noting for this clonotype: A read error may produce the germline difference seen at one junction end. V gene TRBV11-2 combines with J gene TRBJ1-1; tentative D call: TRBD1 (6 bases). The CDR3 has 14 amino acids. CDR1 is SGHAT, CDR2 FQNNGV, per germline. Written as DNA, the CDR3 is TGTGACAGCAGCTTAGCCTGGACAGCGCCTGAAGCTTTCTTT. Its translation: CDSSLAWTAPEAFF.

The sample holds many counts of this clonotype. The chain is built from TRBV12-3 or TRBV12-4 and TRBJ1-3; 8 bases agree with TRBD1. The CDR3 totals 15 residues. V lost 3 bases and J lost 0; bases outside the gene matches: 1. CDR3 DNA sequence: TGTGCCAGCAGTTTGGACAGGGCCTCTGGAAACACCATATATTTT. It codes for CASSLDRASGNTIYF.

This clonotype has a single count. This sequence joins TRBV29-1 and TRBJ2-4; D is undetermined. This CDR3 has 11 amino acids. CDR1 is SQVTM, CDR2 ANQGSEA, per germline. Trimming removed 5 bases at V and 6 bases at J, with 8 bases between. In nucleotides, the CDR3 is TGCAGCGTTAATAAAGGAAACATTCAGTACTTC. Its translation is CSVNKGNIQYF.

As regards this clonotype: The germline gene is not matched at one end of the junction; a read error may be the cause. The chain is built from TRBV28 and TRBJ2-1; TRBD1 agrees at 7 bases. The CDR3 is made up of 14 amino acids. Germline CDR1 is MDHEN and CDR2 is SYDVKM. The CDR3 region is CTSSFMGQYNVQFF. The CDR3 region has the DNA TGTACCAGCAGTTTTATGGGACAGTACAATGTGCAGTTCTTC.

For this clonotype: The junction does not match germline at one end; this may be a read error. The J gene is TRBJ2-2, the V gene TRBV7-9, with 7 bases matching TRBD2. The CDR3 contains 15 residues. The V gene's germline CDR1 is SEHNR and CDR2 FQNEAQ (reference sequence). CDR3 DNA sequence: TGTGCCATCAGCTTAGCTTCCGGACTAGCCGGGGAGCTGTTTTTT. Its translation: CAISLASGLAGELFF. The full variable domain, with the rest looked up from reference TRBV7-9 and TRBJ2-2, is DTGVSQNPRHKITKRGQNVTFRCDPISEHNRLYWYRQTLGQGPEFLTYFQNEAQLEKSRLLSDRFSAERPKGSFSTLEIQRTEQGDSAMYLCAISLASGLAGELFFGEGSRLTVL.

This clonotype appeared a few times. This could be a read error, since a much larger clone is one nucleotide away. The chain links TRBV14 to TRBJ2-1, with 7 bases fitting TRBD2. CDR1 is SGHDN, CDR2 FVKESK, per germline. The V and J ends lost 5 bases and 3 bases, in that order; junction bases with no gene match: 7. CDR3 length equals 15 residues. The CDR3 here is CASSVLARGYNEQFF. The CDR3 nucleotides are TGTGCCAGCAGCGTACTAGCGCGCGGCTACAATGAGCAGTTCTTC.

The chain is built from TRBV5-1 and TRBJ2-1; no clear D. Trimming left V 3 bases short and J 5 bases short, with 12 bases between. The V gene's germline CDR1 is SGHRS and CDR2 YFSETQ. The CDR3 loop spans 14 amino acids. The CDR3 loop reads CASSSLKLHNEQFF. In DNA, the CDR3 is TGCGCCAGCAGCTCCCTGAAACTGCACAATGAGCAGTTCTTC.

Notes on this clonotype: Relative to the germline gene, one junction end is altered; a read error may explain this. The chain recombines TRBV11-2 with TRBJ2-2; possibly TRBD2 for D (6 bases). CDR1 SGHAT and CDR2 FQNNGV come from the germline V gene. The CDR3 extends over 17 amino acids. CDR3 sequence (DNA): TGTGCCAGTAGCTTAGACCCTGGAGGGGCGAACACCGGGGAGCTGTTTTTT. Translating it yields CASSLDPGGANTGELFF.

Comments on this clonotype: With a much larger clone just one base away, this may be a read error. The DNA for the CDR3 is TGTGCCGGCAGCCAAGGTCAGCTCTACGAGCAGTACTTC. Residues: CAGSQGQLYEQYF. This chain connects TRBV14 to TRBJ2-7; D is unresolved. Germline CDR1 reads SGHDN; CDR2 reads FVKESK. This CDR3 is 13 amino acids long.

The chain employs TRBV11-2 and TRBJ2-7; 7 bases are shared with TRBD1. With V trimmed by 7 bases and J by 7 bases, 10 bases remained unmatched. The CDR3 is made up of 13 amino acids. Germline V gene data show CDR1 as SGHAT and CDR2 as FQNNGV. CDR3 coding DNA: TGTGCCAGCACCGCGAAAGGGGGCTGGGAGCAGTACTTC. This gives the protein CASTAKGGWEQYF.

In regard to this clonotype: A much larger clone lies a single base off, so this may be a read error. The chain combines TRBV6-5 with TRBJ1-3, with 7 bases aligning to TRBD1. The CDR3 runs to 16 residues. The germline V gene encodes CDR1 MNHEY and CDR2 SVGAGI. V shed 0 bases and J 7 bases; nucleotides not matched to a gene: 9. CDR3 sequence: CASSYSRGQGENTIYF. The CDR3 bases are TGTGCCAGCAGTTACTCCAGGGGTCAGGGGGAGAACACCATATATTTT.